These 32 T cell receptor beta chains share one sample of origin, sequenced in a study of Tregs in tolerant kidney transplant recipients. Assay used: immunoSEQ multiplex PCR; TCRdb lists only in-frame clones, some missing. The sample records tens of thousands of clones, less than 95% being singletons. Sequencing used Tregs from blood. The source of these receptors is a human donor in good health.

The V call is TRBV19, the J call TRBJ1-2, with D perhaps matching TRBD1 (5 bases). CDR1 and CDR2 from the germline V gene are LNHDA and SQIVND (reference sequence). The length of the CDR3 is 14 residues. V gave up 2 bases and J gave up 1 base, with 8 bases separating them. In DNA, the CDR3 is TGTGCCAGTAGTATACCAGGGTTTAACTATGGCTACACCTTC. Its translation is CASSIPGFNYGYTF.

The rearrangement uses TRBV6-1 and TRBJ2-2; TRBD2 matches at 12 bases. Germline values: CDR1 MNHNS, CDR2 SASEGT. Trimming cost V 6 bases and J 5 bases; bases outside gene matches: 1. The CDR3 is made up of 14 amino acids. Here the CDR3 reads CASRTSGGTGELFF. DNA of the CDR3: TGTGCCAGCAGGACTAGCGGGGGTACCGGGGAGCTGTTTTTT.

J is TRBJ1-4 and V is TRBV30; maybe TRBD1 (6 bases). The germline gives CDR1 GTSNPN, CDR2 SVGIG (reference sequence). The CDR3 extends over 13 amino acids. V lost 0 bases, J lost 8 bases, and 10 bases lay in between. The CDR3 DNA reads TGTGCCTGGAGTGTAGGGGGAGAGGAAAAACTGTTTTTT. It translates to CAWSVGGEEKLFF.

CDR3 loop: CASSSPDRARGGYTF. Here the CDR3 DNA reads TGCGCCAGCAGCTCCCCGGACAGGGCTCGGGGAGGCTACACCTTC. The chain carries TRBV5-1 and TRBJ1-2; 8 nucleotides match TRBD1. The germline V gene has CDR1 SGHRS and CDR2 YFSETQ. With V trimmed by 3 bases and J by 8 bases, 12 bases remained unmatched. This CDR3 has 15 residues. The whole variable domain, filled in from reference TRBV5-1 and TRBJ1-2, reads KAGVTQTPRYLIKTRGQQVTLSCSPISGHRSVSWYQQTPGQGLQFLFEYFSETQRNKGNFPGRFSGRQFSNSRSEMNVSTLELGDSALYLCASSSPDRARGGYTFGSGTRLTVV.

The CDR3 region is CAWSGLAGVIYNEQFF. The CDR3 DNA sequence: TGTGCCTGGAGTGGACTAGCGGGAGTAATTTACAATGAGCAGTTCTTC. The genes are TRBV30 and TRBJ2-1, with TRBD2 identical over 12 bases. Per germline, CDR1 GTSNPN and CDR2 SVGIG (reference sequence). Trimming cost V 1 base and J 4 bases; bases outside gene matches: 5. This CDR3 spans 16 amino acids.

The V and J genes are TRBV20-1 and TRBJ2-3; D not resolved. Germline CDR1 and CDR2: DFQATT and SNEGSKA (reference sequence). V lost 3 bases to trimming and J lost 2 bases, with 3 bases between them. The CDR3 contains 11 residues. CDR3 protein: CSASYTDTQYF. The CDR3 region has the DNA TGCAGTGCTAGCTACACAGATACGCAGTATTTT.

This chain uses TRBV6-4 with TRBJ1-5, with 7 bases matching TRBD1. The CDR3 is made up of 14 amino acids. CDR1 and CDR2 (germline): MRHNA, SNTAGT. The trim removed 3 bases at V and 3 bases at J, leaving 2 bases unmatched. The CDR3 sequence: CASSETGDNQPQHF. The CDR3 bases are TGTGCCAGCAGTGAAACAGGGGACAATCAGCCCCAGCATTTT.

This sequence joins TRBV5-1 and TRBJ1-2; the D is unclear. Germline CDR1 SGHRS, CDR2 YFSETQ. The CDR3 loop spans 19 amino acids. The ends were cut back, 4 bases at V and 1 base at J, with 26 bases in the middle. The CDR3 DNA sequence: TGCGCCAGCAGCCATAATGGGGTTCCCCGGCTCGGCCTTAACTATGGCTACACCTTC. Translation: CASSHNGVPRLGLNYGYTF.

This sequence joins TRBV5-1 and TRBJ2-1; the D call may be TRBD1 or TRBD2 (6 bases each). V was pared by 2 bases and J by 10 bases, with 16 bases between. The germline V gene encodes CDR1 SGHRS and CDR2 YFSETQ. CDR3 length: 14 amino acids. CDR3 region: CASSLMGRGDEQFF. Written as DNA, the CDR3 is TGCGCCAGCAGCTTAATGGGTAGGGGGGACGAGCAGTTCTTC.

The J gene is TRBJ2-1, the V gene TRBV6-5; 12 bases fit TRBD2. Germline loops: CDR1 MNHEY, CDR2 SVGAGI. CDR3 size: 13 residues. V lost 9 bases to trimming and J lost 9 bases; unmatched junction nucleotides: 6. The CDR3 reads CASRLAGVVEQFF. The CDR3 DNA sequence: TGTGCCAGTCGACTAGCGGGAGTTGTTGAGCAGTTCTTC.

J is TRBJ2-5 and V is TRBV5-1; 10 bases are a match to TRBD1. The assigned J gene may be wrong: the sequence end matches TRBJ2-7 better. The germline V gene has CDR1 SGHRS and CDR2 YFSETQ. This CDR3 region has 17 residues. The CDR3 DNA is TGCGCCAGCAGCTCCCACGGGACAGGGGTCACCCTGGACGAGCAGTACTTC. Translating gives CASSSHGTGVTLDEQYF.

J is TRBJ1-2 and V is TRBV5-8; a possible D gene is TRBD1 (6 bases). Per germline, CDR1 SGHTS and CDR2 YDEGEE. The CDR3 spans 15 residues. With 4 bases removed from V and 1 base from J, the gap between germline ends came to 14 bases. CDR3 bases: TGTGCCAGCAGCCCCCGGGGGCGAAATAACTATGGCTACACCTTC. Translated, it gives CASSPRGRNNYGYTF.

The rearrangement joins TRBV30 to TRBJ2-1; 16 bases align to TRBD2. Trimming cost V 0 bases and J 8 bases; bases outside gene matches: 4. The CDR3 has 16 residues. Germline CDR1 GTSNPN, CDR2 SVGIG (reference sequence). This CDR3 reads CAWSVGTSGGVDEQFF. The CDR3 DNA sequence: TGTGCCTGGAGTGTAGGGACTAGCGGGGGGGTGGATGAGCAGTTCTTC. Using reference TRBV30 and TRBJ2-1 for the parts outside the CDR3, the full variable domain is SQTIHQWPATLVQPVGSPLSLECTVEGTSNPNLYWYRQAAGRGLQLLFYSVGIGQISSEVPQNLSASRPQDRQFILSSKKLLLSDSGFYLCAWSVGTSGGVDEQFFGPGTRLTVL.

The chain joins TRBV7-9 to TRBJ2-5, with 11 bases matching TRBD2. The J call is uncertain, as TRBJ2-7 better fits the DNA end. CDR1 is SEHNR, CDR2 FQNEAQ, per germline (reference sequence). This CDR3 comprises 16 residues. The CDR3 loop is CASSSARLAGSYEQYF. The CDR3 bases are TGTGCCAGCAGCTCCGCGAGACTAGCGGGGAGTTACGAGCAGTACTTC.

The chain has TRBV6-6 and TRBJ1-2, with TRBD1 matching over 9 bases. The CDR3 is 16 amino acids. J was trimmed by 0 bases and V by 6 bases; bases with no gene match: 8. Germline CDR1 MNHNY, CDR2 SVGAGI (reference sequence). The CDR3 nucleotides are TGTGCCAGCAGAGGACAGGGGCCGCTTGCTAACTATGGCTACACCTTC. Protein: CASRGQGPLANYGYTF.

The rearrangement uses TRBV11-2 and TRBJ2-3; no reliable D call. V lost 1 base and J lost 0, with 5 bases in between. The CDR3 loop spans 14 amino acids. CDR1 is SGHAT and CDR2 is FQNNGV in the germline V gene. The CDR3 sequence is CASSLGTSTDTQYF. The CDR3, as DNA: TGTGCCAGCAGCTTAGGAACTAGCACAGATACGCAGTATTTT. Looking up the rest from reference TRBV11-2 and TRBJ2-3 gives the full variable domain: EAGVAQSPRYKIIEKRQSVAFWCNPISGHATLYWYQQILGQGPKLLIQFQNNGVVDDSQLPKDRFSAERLKGVDSTLKIQPAKLEDSAVYLCASSLGTSTDTQYFGPGTRLTVL.

Details on this clone: One end of the junction is discordant with germline, which a read error may explain. J is TRBJ2-1 and V is TRBV11-2; 8 bases line up with TRBD2. Germline V gene sequence: CDR1 SGHAT, CDR2 FQNNGV. The CDR3 loop spans 14 amino acids. The CDR3 DNA reads TGTGCCAGCAGCTTACCGGGAGGGCCCCATGAGCAGCTCTTC. It yields the protein CASSLPGGPHEQLF.

The rearrangement uses TRBV11-3 and TRBJ2-7; a possible D gene is TRBD2 (5 bases). Germline assignment: CDR1 SGHNT and CDR2 YENEEA. V was trimmed by 3 bases and J by 6 bases, leaving 12 bases between them. The CDR3 extends over 13 amino acids. CDR3 loop: CASSFEPEGEQYF. The CDR3 DNA is TGTGCCAGCAGCTTCGAGCCTGAGGGCGAGCAGTACTTC.

J is TRBJ1-2 and V is TRBV18, with D possibly TRBD1 on 6 matching bases. The germline CDR1 and CDR2 sequences are KGHSH and LQKENI. The CDR3 is 16 amino acids. Trimming shortened V by 3 bases and J by 6 bases, and 20 bases separated the two germline ends. This CDR3 is CASSPQQSTGNHGYTF. CDR3 DNA sequence: TGTGCCAGCTCACCCCAACAGAGTACAGGGAACCATGGCTACACCTTC.

The rearrangement links TRBV9 to TRBJ2-6, with D perhaps TRBD1 (6 bases). Germline V gives CDR1 SGDLS, CDR2 YYNGEE. V gave up 0 bases and J gave up 2 bases, with 9 bases separating them. The CDR3 totals 16 residues. CDR3: CASSVASGAGANVLTF. The CDR3 DNA follows: TGTGCCAGCAGCGTAGCTTCAGGGGCTGGGGCCAACGTCCTGACTTTC.

This clone has a single count. V gene TRBV11-2 combines with J gene TRBJ1-1; 10 bases agree with TRBD1. The CDR3 runs 15 residues. Germline loops: CDR1 SGHAT, CDR2 FQNNGV. V shed 3 bases and J 5 bases; nucleotides not matched to a gene: 6. The CDR3 sequence is CASSFRDRGWTEAFF. As DNA, the CDR3 is TGTGCCAGCAGCTTCCGGGACAGGGGTTGGACTGAAGCTTTCTTT.

This chain uses TRBV10-3 with TRBJ2-7; D perhaps matches TRBD1 (5 bases). Trimming left V 3 bases short and J 4 bases short, with 7 bases between. CDR1 and CDR2 (germline): ENHRY, SYGVKD. This CDR3 has 12 residues. The CDR3 protein is CAISDSGYEQYF. The CDR3 DNA reads TGTGCCATCAGTGATTCAGGGTACGAGCAGTACTTC.

The chain carries TRBV18 and TRBJ2-7, with unresolved D. Germline CDR1 reads KGHSH; CDR2 reads LQKENI. The V end lost 0 bases, the J end lost 5 bases, and 11 bases lay between the germline ends. This CDR3 region has 14 residues. The CDR3 sequence: CASSPPGVPHEQYF. The CDR3 DNA follows: TGTGCCAGCTCACCACCTGGAGTCCCCCACGAGCAGTACTTC. The complete variable domain, with remaining parts taken from reference TRBV18 and TRBJ2-7, reads NAGVMQNPRHLVRRRGQEARLRCSPMKGHSHVYWYRQLPEEGLKFMVYLQKENIIDESGMPKERFSAEFPKEGPSILRIQQVVRGDSAAYFCASSPPGVPHEQYFGPGTRLTVT.

The table lists this clone with a count of one. The chain joins TRBV7-9 to TRBJ1-4; D call uncertain. This CDR3 region has 15 residues. V lost 4 bases, J lost 1 base, and 10 bases lay in between. Germline lookup yields CDR1 SEHNR and CDR2 FQNEAQ (reference sequence). The chain's CDR3 is CASSSGRVTNEKLFF. The CDR3 nucleotides are TGTGCCAGCAGCTCCGGACGGGTAACTAATGAAAAACTGTTTTTT. Filled out from reference TRBV7-9 and TRBJ1-4, the complete variable domain reads DTGVSQNPRHKITKRGQNVTFRCDPISEHNRLYWYRQTLGQGPEFLTYFQNEAQLEKSRLLSDRFSAERPKGSFSTLEIQRTEQGDSAMYLCASSSGRVTNEKLFFGSGTQLSVL.

This chain links TRBV21-1 with TRBJ1-4. TRBV21-1 is annotated as a pseudogene. This CDR3 comprises 14 residues. The DNA for the CDR3 is TGTGCCAGCAGCGCCGACCCAGATAATGAAAAACTGTTTTTT. This sequence encodes CASSADPDNEKLFF.

V is TRBV5-4 and J is TRBJ2-5; D is undetermined. The V gene lost 5 bases and the J gene lost 2 bases, with 13 bases spanning the gap. CDR3 length: 14 residues. Germline loops: CDR1 SGHNT, CDR2 YYREEE (reference sequence). The CDR3 sequence: CASSYVGTQETQYF. The CDR3 nucleotides read TGTGCCAGCAGTTATGTGGGCACACAAGAGACCCAGTACTTC.

The count of this clone is one. V gene TRBV5-1 combines with J gene TRBJ2-7, with D uncertain. This CDR3 region has 12 residues. Germline V gives CDR1 SGHRS, CDR2 YFSETQ. Trimming took 0 bases from V and 4 from J, leaving 5 bases between them. CDR3 loop: CASSLDGYEQYF. DNA for the CDR3: TGCGCCAGCAGCTTGGACGGATACGAGCAGTACTTC.

V usage is TRBV10-2 and J usage is TRBJ2-5; a weak D match, TRBD1 (5 bases). CDR3 length: 13 residues. V dropped 4 bases and J dropped 6 bases, with 12 bases sitting between them. Germline loops: CDR1 WSHSY, CDR2 SAAADI. In DNA form, the CDR3 reads TGCGCCAGCAGTGTACAGGCGATACAGACCCAGTACTTC. Translating it yields CASSVQAIQTQYF.

The rearrangement links TRBV18 to TRBJ1-1, with D possibly TRBD1 on 5 matching bases. The germline V gene encodes CDR1 KGHSH and CDR2 LQKENI. The CDR3 covers 16 residues. V lost 1 base to trimming and J lost 2 bases, with 14 bases between them. This chain's CDR3 is CASSPLIGGGNTEAFF. CDR3 in DNA: TGTGCCAGCTCACCACTCATCGGGGGAGGAAACACTGAAGCTTTCTTT.

This chain joins TRBV2 and TRBJ1-4, with 9 bases aligning to TRBD1. J was trimmed by 5 bases and V by 3 bases; bases with no gene match: 7. This CDR3 is built from 16 residues. From germline, CDR1 is SNHLY and CDR2 FYNNEI. The chain's CDR3 is CASSDSLGTGNEKLFF. CDR3 DNA sequence: TGTGCCAGCAGTGACTCCCTCGGGACAGGGAATGAAAAACTGTTTTTT.

The chain joins TRBV5-1 to TRBJ2-3; 7 bases align to TRBD2. The V and J ends lost 0 bases and 3 bases, in that order; junction bases with no gene match: 4. This CDR3 spans 15 amino acids. Germline V lookup: CDR1 SGHRS, CDR2 YFSETQ. The CDR3 DNA sequence: TGCGCCAGCAGCTTGGGGACTAGGGGTACAGATACGCAGTATTTT. Translated: CASSLGTRGTDTQYF.

V and J are TRBV9 and TRBJ2-2; D gene unclear. V lost 3 bases and J 1 base, leaving 10 bases between the germline ends. There are 15 residues in the CDR3. Germline loops: CDR1 SGDLS, CDR2 YYNGEE. CDR3 protein: CASSDPGRNTGELFF. For the CDR3, the DNA is TGTGCCAGCAGCGACCCCGGACGGAACACCGGGGAGCTGTTTTTT. The whole variable domain, remainder taken from reference TRBV9 and TRBJ2-2, is DSGVTQTPKHLITATGQRVTLRCSPRSGDLSVYWYQQSLDQGLQFLIQYYNGEERAKGNILERFSAQQFPDLHSELNLSSLELGDSALYFCASSDPGRNTGELFFGEGSRLTVL.